The 9 T cell receptor beta chains listed next were all sequenced from one sample in a study of identical twins. Each CDR3 protein gets one entry after TCRdb re-called the 5' RACE reads with MiXCR. The profile shows about 660,000 distinct CDR3 sequences, more than 6.5% of them singletons. This sample was also put to use in a study of yellow fever vaccine responses in identical twins.

Sequencing input: PBMCs. The receptor set was obtained from a woman aged 18-30 years in good health.

There are many counts of this clonotype. The gene calls are TRBV7-9 and TRBJ2-2; D perhaps matches TRBD1 (5 bases). V was cut by 5 bases and J by 2 bases, with 15 bases left in between. The CDR3 runs to 16 residues. Germline V gene lookup returns CDR1 SEHNR and CDR2 FQNEAQ (reference sequence). CDR3 residues: CASSPRGQYNTGELFF. CDR3 coding DNA: TGTGCCAGCAGCCCGAGAGGACAATACAACACCGGGGAGCTGTTTTTT.

CDR3 nucleotides: TGTGCCACCAGCAAAGAAGGGGGGAGTCAAGAGACCCAGTACTTC. This codes for CATSKEGGSQETQYF. The rearrangement joins TRBV15 to TRBJ2-5, with D tentatively TRBD1 or TRBD2 (6 bases each). This CDR3 contains 15 residues. Looked up from germline, CDR1 is LNHNV and CDR2 is YYDKDF (reference sequence). Deletions cut 4 bases from V and 2 bases from J, with 14 bases between.

This clonotype was counted between two and nine times. The chain links TRBV7-9 to TRBJ2-2; the D gene is possibly TRBD2 (6 bases). Germline V gene lookup returns CDR1 SEHNR and CDR2 FQNEAQ (reference sequence). The V and J ends lost 3 bases and 7 bases respectively, with 9 bases between them. The CDR3 totals 13 residues. The CDR3 coding sequence is TGTGCCAGCAGCTTGAGCGGGCTCGGGGAGCTGTTTTTT. It specifies CASSLSGLGELFF.

The table lists this clonotype with a few counts. V is TRBV12-3 or TRBV12-4 and J is TRBJ1-5; D not certain. This CDR3 has 14 residues. Trimming removed 7 bases at V and 3 bases at J, with 13 bases between. The CDR3: CASTRTAANQPQHF. CDR3 in DNA: TGTGCCAGCACTAGGACGGCCGCCAATCAGCCCCAGCATTTT.

This sequence joins TRBV20-1 and TRBJ1-5; no definite D call. The V end was cut by 4 bases, the J end by 11 bases, with 9 bases between. There are 10 residues in the CDR3. Per germline, CDR1 DFQATT and CDR2 SNEGSKA (reference sequence). CDR3 region: CSAIVGAQHF. DNA of the CDR3: TGCAGTGCTATCGTTGGGGCCCAGCATTTT.

This clonotype occurred a few times. CDR3 sequence: CASSDKGREQFF. The CDR3 bases are TGTGCCAGCAGTGACAAAGGGAGGGAGCAGTTCTTC. V usage is TRBV6-1 and J usage is TRBJ2-1, with D maybe TRBD2 (6 bases). Germline-derived CDR1 and CDR2 are MNHNS and SASEGT. The CDR3 is made up of 12 amino acids. Trimming removed 3 bases at V and 10 bases at J, with 10 bases between.

V is TRBV11-1 and J is TRBJ2-6; D perhaps matches TRBD1 (6 bases). This CDR3 region has 18 residues. CDR1 is SGHAT and CDR2 is FQDESV in the germline V gene (reference sequence). The V end was cut by 3 bases, the J end by 4 bases, with 19 bases between. CDR3 nucleotides: TGTGCCAGCAGCTTGAGAACAGGGATGGGGCTGGGGGCCAACGTCCTGACTTTC. It yields the protein CASSLRTGMGLGANVLTF.

This clonotype was counted between two and nine times. The chain joins TRBV4-3 to TRBJ1-2; D remains ambiguous. V was trimmed by 4 bases and J by 4 bases, leaving 13 bases between them. Per the germline V gene, CDR1 is LGHNA and CDR2 is YSLEER. The CDR3 sequence is 14 residues long. Here the CDR3 reads CASSLQTGSYGYTF. CDR3 DNA: TGCGCCAGCAGCCTCCAAACCGGCTCCTATGGCTACACCTTC.

This clonotype has ten or more counts. This chain uses TRBV5-1 with TRBJ2-5; possible D gene TRBD2, 6 bases. The CDR3 has 14 residues. Trimming took off 4 bases at V and 1 base at J, with 11 bases between the two ends. The V gene's germline CDR1 is SGHRS and CDR2 YFSETQ. This chain's CDR3 is CASSLVGGQETQYF. As DNA, the CDR3 is TGCGCCAGCAGCCTGGTCGGGGGCCAAGAGACCCAGTACTTC.